The present entry profiles one T cell receptor beta chain with its context. Antigen: not known. Following autologous stem cell transplantation, relapse occurred in every patient, and exposure to brentuximab vedotin varied. The repertoire was sequenced with immunoSEQ multiplex PCR; TCRdb's copy has only in-frame clones and lacks some. The sample comprises 100,000 or so clones, 80% to 90% of which are singletons, and about 6.4% rests with the top ten. The data derive from a study of PD-1 blockade in classical Hodgkin lymphoma. Study-level results: CD4+ TCR diversity, unlike CD8+, rose significantly by C4D1.

Trimming removed 6 bases at V and 3 bases at J, with 12 bases between. The CDR3 is 13 residues long. Germline CDR1 is MNHEY and CDR2 is SVGAGI. The sequence came from a human donor with classical Hodgkin lymphoma. The chain joins TRBV6-5 to TRBJ2-7, with D hard to call. This specimen consisted of peripheral blood mononuclear cells (PBMCs), obtained before the second cycle of nivolumab. CDR3: CASSETYSYEQYF. The CDR3 region has the DNA TGTGCCAGCAGCGAGACCTACAGCTACGAGCAGTACTTC.